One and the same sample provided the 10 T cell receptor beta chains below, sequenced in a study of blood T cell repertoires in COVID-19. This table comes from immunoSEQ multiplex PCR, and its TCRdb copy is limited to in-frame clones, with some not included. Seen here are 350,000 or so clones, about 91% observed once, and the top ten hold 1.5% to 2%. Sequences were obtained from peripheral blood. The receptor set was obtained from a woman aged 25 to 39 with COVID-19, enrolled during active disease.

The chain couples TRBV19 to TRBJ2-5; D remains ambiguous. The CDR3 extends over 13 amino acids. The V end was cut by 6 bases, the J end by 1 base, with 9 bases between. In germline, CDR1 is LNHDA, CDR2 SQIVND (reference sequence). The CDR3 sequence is CASSQQSQETQYF. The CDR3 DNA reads TGTGCCAGTAGCCAACAGAGCCAAGAGACCCAGTACTTC.

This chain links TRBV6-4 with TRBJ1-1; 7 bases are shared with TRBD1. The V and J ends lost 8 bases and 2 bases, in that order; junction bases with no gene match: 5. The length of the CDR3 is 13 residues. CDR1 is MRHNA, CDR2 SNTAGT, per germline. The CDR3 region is CASFRGRNTEAFF. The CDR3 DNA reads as TGTGCCAGCTTTAGGGGGCGAAACACTGAAGCTTTCTTT.

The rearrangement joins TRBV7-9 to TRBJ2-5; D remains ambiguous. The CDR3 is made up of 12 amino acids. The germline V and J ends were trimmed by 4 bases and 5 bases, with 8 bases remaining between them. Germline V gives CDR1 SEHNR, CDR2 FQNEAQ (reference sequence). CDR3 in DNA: TGTGCCAGCAGCTCAGACATGGAGACCCAGTACTTC. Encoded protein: CASSSDMETQYF. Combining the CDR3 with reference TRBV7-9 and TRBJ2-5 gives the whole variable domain DTGVSQNPRHKITKRGQNVTFRCDPISEHNRLYWYRQTLGQGPEFLTYFQNEAQLEKSRLLSDRFSAERPKGSFSTLEIQRTEQGDSAMYLCASSSDMETQYFGPGTRLLVL.

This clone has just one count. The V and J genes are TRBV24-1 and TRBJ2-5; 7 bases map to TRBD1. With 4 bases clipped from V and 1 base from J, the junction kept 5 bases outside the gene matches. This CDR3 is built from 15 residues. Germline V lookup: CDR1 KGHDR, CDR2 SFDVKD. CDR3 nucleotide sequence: TGTGCCACCAGTGACCCGGGACAGCTCCAAGAGACCCAGTACTTC. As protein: CATSDPGQLQETQYF.

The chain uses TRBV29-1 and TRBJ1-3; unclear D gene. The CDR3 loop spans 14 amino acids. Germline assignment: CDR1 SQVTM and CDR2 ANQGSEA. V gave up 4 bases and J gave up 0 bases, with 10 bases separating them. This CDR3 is CSVGYSSSGNTIYF. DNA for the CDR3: TGCAGCGTTGGTTACAGTAGCTCTGGAAACACCATATATTTT.

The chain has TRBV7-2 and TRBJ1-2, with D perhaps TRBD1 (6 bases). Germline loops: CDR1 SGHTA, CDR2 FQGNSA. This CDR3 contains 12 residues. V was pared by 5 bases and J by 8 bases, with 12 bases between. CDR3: CASSIGQFGYTF. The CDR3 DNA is TGTGCCAGCAGCATCGGACAGTTCGGCTACACCTTC.

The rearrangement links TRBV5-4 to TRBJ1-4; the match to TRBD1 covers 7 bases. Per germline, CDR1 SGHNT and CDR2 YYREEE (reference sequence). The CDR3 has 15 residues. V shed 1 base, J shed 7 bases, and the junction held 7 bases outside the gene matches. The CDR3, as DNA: TGTGCCAGCAGCTTGTTTTCAGGGGGTAGTGAAAAACTGTTTTTT. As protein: CASSLFSGGSEKLFF.

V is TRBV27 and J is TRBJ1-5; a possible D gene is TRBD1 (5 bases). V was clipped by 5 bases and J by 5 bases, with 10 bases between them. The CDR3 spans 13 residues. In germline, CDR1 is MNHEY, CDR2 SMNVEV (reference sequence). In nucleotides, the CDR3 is TGTGCCAGCAGTCCGGGGGTCTATCAGCCCCAGCATTTT. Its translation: CASSPGVYQPQHF.

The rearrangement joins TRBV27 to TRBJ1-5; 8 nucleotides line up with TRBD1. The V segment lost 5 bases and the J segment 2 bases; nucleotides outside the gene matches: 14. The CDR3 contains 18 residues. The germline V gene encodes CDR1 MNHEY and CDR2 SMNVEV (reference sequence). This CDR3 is CASSPLRAGGGGNQPQHF. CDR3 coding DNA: TGTGCCAGCAGTCCACTTCGGGCAGGGGGCGGGGGCAATCAGCCCCAGCATTTT.

CDR3 protein: CAIRGPGQGDYGYTF. Written as DNA, the CDR3 is TGTGCCATCAGGGGGCCGGGACAGGGAGACTATGGCTACACCTTC. The chain employs TRBV10-3 and TRBJ1-2; 9 positions match TRBD1. Losses at the gene ends were 6 bases for V and 3 bases for J; bases not matched to a gene: 8. Germline CDR1 is ENHRY and CDR2 is SYGVKD. The CDR3 has 15 amino acids.